This record concerns one T cell receptor beta chain sequence. What it binds is not known. Individual cDNA molecules had unique molecular identifiers attached to them by the library. In the original workflow: There were a median of approximately 100,000 TCRs per sample, with a range from about 23,224 to 690,600. TCRdb reprocessed the reads via MiXCR and lists one record per CDR3 protein. What appears here as the V and J calls and clone size reflects TCRdb's work, not the paper's. The table records roughly 120,000 distinct CDR3 sequences, over 7% of them present only once. This sample was taken from a study of human T cells and chemical hapten exposure. Study-wide background: There were per-sample TCR yield variations, arising mainly from small pooled library volume differences.

CDR1 and CDR2 from the germline V gene are LNHDA and SQIVND (reference sequence). V lost 1 base to trimming and J lost 4 bases, with 4 bases between them. The CDR3 extends over 12 amino acids. Findings and limits, study-wide: Those TCRs sitting above 1 in 1000 frequency stayed the same with DPC sensitization.

Total RNA was isolated from whole blood that had not been fractionated. V and J are TRBV19 and TRBJ2-5; unclear D gene. Sequencing was carried out using whole blood. This receptor was taken from a human donor in good health. Some clones in this sample may be carry-over from other donors' samples. This chain's CDR3 is CASSIGRETQYF. DNA for the CDR3: TGTGCCAGTAGTATAGGGAGAGAGACCCAGTACTTC.